The next 2 T cell receptor beta chains were all read from a single sample in a study of lymphopenia after photon versus proton radiotherapy. Measured with immunoSEQ multiplex PCR; TCRdb has only the in-frame clones, and not every one. The table includes 55,000 to 70,000 clones, around 90% detected once. The material was peripheral blood, obtained from a patient treated with photon-based radiotherapy. The receptors were gathered from a woman aged 40 to 50 with cholangiocarcinoma.

The chain links TRBV28 to TRBJ2-7; unclear D gene. CDR1 is MDHEN and CDR2 is SYDVKM in the germline V gene. The V and J ends lost 3 bases and 6 bases respectively, with 9 bases between them. This CDR3 region has 12 residues. CDR3 loop: CASSFTPGEQYF. CDR3 bases: TGTGCCAGCAGTTTCACCCCGGGCGAGCAGTACTTC.

This clone was detected once. V and J are TRBV6-1 and TRBJ1-1; D unresolved. The CDR3 loop spans 14 amino acids. Trimming took 4 bases from V and 1 from J, leaving 10 bases between them. CDR1 and CDR2 from the germline V gene are MNHNS and SASEGT. In nucleotides, the CDR3 is TGTGCCAGCAGTGTAAAGACGGCGAACACTGAAGCTTTCTTT. Residues: CASSVKTANTEAFF.